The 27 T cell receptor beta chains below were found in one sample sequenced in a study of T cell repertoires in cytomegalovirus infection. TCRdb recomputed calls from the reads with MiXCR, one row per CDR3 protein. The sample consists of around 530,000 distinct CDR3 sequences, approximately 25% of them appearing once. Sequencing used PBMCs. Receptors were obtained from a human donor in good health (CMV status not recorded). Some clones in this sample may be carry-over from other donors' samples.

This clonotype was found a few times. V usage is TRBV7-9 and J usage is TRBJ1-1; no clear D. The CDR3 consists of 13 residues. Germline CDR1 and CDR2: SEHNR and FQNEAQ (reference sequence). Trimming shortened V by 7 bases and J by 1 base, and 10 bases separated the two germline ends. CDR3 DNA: TGTGCCAGCATCGGACTTACGAACACTGAAGCTTTCTTT. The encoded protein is CASIGLTNTEAFF.

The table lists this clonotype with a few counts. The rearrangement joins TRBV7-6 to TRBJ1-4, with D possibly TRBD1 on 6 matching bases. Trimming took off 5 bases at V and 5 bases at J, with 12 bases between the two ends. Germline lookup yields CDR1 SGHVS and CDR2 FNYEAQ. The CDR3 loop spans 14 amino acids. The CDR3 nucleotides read TGTGCCAGCAGCCGGGGGGCCCAAAATGAAAAACTGTTTTTT. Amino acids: CASSRGAQNEKLFF.

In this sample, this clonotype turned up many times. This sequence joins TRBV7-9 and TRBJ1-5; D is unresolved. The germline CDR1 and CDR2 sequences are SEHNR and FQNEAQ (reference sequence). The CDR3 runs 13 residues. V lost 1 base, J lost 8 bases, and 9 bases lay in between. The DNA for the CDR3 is TGTGCCAGCAGCTTAGTCGAGGAGAAGCCCCAGCATTTT. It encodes CASSLVEEKPQHF.

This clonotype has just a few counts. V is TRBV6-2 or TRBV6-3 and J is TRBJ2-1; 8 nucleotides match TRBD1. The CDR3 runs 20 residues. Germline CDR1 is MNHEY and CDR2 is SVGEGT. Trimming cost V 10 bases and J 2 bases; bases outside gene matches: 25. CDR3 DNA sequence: TGTGCCACCGCCGGATGGTTTGGACAGGGCTTCCACTCCCCCTACAATGAGCAGTTCTTC. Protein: CATAGWFGQGFHSPYNEQFF.

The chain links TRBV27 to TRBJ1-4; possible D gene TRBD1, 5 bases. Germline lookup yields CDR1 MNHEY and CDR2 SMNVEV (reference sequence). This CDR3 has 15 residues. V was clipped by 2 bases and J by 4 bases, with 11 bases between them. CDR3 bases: TGTGCCAGCAGTTTAACCAGGGCAATTAATGAAAAACTGTTTTTT. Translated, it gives CASSLTRAINEKLFF.

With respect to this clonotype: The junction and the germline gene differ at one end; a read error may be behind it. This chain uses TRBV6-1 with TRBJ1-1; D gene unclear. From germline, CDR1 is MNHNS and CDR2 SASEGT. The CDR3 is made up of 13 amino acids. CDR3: CASSGGMKTEAFF. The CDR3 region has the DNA TGTGCCAGCAGTGGAGGCATGAAAACTGAAGCTTTCTTT.

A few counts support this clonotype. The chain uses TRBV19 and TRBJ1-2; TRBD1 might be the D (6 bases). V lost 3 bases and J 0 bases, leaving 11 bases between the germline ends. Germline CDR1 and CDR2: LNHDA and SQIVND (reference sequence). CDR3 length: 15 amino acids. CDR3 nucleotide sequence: TGTGCCAGTAGTATCTCGGGACACGCTAACTATGGCTACACCTTC. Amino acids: CASSISGHANYGYTF.

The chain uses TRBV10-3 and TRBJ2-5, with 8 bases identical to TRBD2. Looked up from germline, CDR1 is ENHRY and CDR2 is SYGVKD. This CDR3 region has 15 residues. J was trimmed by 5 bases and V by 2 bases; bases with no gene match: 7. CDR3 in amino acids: CAISEGGTGGETQYF. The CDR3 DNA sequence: TGTGCCATCAGTGAGGGTGGGACGGGGGGGGAGACCCAGTACTTC.

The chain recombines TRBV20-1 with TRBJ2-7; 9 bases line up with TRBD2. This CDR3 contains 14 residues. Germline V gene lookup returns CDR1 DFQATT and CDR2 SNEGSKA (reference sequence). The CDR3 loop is CSGMGASGNYEQYF. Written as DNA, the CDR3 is TGCAGCGGGATGGGGGCTAGCGGGAACTACGAGCAGTACTTC.

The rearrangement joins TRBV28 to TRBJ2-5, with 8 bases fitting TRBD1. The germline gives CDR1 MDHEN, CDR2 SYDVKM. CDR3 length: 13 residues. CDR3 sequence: CVGAGGSQETQYF. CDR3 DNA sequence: TGTGTCGGGGCAGGGGGCTCCCAAGAGACCCAGTACTTC.

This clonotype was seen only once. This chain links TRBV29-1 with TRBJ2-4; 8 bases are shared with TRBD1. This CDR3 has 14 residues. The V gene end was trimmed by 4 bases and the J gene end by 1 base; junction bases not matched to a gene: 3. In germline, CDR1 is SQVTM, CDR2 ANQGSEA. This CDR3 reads CSVADRGAKNIQYF. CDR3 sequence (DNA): TGCAGCGTTGCCGACAGGGGTGCCAAAAACATTCAGTACTTC.

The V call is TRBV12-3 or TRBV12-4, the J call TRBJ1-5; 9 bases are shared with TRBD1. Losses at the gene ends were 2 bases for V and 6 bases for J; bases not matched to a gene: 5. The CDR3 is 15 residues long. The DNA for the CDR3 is TGTGCCAGCAGTTTAACGGGACAGGGTAGTCAGCCCCAGCATTTT. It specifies CASSLTGQGSQPQHF.

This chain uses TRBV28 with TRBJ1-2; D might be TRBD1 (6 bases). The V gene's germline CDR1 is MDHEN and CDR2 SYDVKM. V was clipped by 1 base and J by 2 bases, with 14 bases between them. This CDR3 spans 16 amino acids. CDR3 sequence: CASSLSAQGGNYGYTF. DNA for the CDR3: TGTGCCAGCAGTTTATCAGCACAGGGAGGGAACTATGGCTACACCTTC.

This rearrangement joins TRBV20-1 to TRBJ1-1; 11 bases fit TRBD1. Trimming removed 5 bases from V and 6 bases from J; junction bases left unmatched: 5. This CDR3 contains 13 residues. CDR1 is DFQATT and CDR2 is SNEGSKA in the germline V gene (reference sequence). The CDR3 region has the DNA TGCAGTGCTCCCGGACAGGGGGCCTCTGAAGCTTTCTTT. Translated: CSAPGQGASEAFF.

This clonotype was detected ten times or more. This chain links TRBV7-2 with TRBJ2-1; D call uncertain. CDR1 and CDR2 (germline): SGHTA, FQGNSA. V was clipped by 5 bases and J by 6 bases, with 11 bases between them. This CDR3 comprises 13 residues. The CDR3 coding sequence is TGTGCCAGCAGCGAAGGCCTTTTCAATGAGCAGTTCTTC. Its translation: CASSEGLFNEQFF.

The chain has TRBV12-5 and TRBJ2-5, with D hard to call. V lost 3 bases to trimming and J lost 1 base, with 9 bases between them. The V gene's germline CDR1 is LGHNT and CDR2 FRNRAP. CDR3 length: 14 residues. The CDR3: CASGFGLIQETQYF. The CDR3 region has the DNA TGTGCTAGTGGTTTCGGTCTAATCCAAGAGACCCAGTACTTC. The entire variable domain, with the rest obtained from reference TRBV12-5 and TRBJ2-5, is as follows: DARVTQTPRHKVTEMGQEVTMRCQPILGHNTVFWYRQTMMQGLELLAYFRNRAPLDDSGMPKDRFSAEMPDATLATLKIQPSEPRDSAVYFCASGFGLIQETQYFGPGTRLLVL.

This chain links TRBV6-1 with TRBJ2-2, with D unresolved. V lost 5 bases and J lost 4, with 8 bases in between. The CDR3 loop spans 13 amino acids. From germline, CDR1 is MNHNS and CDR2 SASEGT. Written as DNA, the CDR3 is TGTGCCAGCAGTTCTGACTCCACCGGGGAGCTGTTTTTT. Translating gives CASSSDSTGELFF.

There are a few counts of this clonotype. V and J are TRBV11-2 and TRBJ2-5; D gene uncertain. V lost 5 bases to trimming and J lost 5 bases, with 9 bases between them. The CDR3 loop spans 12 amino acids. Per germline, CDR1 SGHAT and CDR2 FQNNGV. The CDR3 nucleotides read TGTGCCAGCAGCCAGGAAACGGAGACCCAGTACTTC. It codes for CASSQETETQYF.

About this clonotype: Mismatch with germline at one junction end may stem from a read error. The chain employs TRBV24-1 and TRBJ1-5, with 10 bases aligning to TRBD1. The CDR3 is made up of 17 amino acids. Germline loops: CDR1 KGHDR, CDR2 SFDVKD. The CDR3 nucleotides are TGTGCCGCCAGTGATCCTACCGGGACAGGGGGCAATCAGCCCCAGCATTTT. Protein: CAASDPTGTGGNQPQHF.

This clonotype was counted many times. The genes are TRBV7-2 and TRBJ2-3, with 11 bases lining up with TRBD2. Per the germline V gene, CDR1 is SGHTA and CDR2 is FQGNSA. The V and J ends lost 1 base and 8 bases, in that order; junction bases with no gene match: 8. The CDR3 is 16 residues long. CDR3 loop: CASSLGGLAGGSTQYF. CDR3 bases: TGTGCCAGCAGCTTAGGGGGTCTAGCGGGAGGCTCTACGCAGTATTTT.

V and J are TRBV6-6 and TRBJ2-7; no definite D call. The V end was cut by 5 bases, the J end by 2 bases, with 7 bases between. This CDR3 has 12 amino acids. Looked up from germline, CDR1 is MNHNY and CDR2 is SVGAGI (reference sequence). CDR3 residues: CASSPVPYEQYV. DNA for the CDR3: TGTGCCAGCAGTCCAGTACCCTACGAGCAGTACGTC.

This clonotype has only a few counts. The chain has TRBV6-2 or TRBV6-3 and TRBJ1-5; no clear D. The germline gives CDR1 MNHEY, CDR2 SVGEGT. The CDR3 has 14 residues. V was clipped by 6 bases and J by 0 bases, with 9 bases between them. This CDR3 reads CASSRRDSNQPQHF. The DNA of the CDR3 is TGTGCCAGCAGCCGAAGAGATAGCAATCAGCCCCAGCATTTT.

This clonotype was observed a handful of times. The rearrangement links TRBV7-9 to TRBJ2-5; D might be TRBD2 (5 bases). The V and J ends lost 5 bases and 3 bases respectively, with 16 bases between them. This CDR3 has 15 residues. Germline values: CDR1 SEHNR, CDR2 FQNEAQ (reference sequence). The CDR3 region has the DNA TGTGCCAGCAGCCCGCGGACTCCCTCCGAAGAGACCCAGTACTTC. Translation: CASSPRTPSEETQYF.

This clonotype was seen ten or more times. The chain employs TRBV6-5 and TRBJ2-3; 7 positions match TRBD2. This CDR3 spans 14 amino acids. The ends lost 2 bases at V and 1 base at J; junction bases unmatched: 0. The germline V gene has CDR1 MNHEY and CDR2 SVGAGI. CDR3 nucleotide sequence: TGTGCCAGCAGTTACGGGGGGGGCACAGATACGCAGTATTTT. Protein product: CASSYGGGTDTQYF.

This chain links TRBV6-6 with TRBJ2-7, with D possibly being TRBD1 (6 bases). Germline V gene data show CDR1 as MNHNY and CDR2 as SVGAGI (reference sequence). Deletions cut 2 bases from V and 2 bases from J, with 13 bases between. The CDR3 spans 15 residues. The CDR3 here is CASSYLGQGPYEQYF. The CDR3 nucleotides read TGTGCCAGCAGTTACCTCGGGCAGGGGCCCTACGAGCAGTACTTC.

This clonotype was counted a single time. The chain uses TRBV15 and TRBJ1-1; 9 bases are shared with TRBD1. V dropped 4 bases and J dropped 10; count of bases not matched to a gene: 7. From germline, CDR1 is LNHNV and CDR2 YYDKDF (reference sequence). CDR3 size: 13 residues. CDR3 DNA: TGTGCCACCAGCATGGGGACAGGGAAGCCAGCTTTCTTT. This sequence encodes CATSMGTGKPAFF.

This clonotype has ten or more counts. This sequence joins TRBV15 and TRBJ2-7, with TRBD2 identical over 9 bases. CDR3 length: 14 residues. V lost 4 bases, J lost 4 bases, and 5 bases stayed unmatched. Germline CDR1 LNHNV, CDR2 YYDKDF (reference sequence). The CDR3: CATSTGTSRYEQYV. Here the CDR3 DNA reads TGTGCCACCAGCACCGGGACTAGCAGATACGAGCAGTACGTC.